This is a list of T cell receptor beta chains from one sample in a study of shared clonotypes between healthy human individuals. The data were produced by immunoSEQ multiplex PCR, yet TCRdb's version contains in-frame clones alone and is incomplete. The sample comprises around 450,000 clones, around 75% of which are singletons, and roughly 13% rests with the top ten. Sequenced sample: PBMCs. These receptors came from a woman aged 40 to 55 in good health. Some clones in this sample may be carry-over from other donors' samples. The CDR3 runs from the conserved cysteine through the conserved F or W. The D gene is left open where the match is weak. Some rows mark clone size as missing; the rest say once, few, many or name a class of expanded clone.

>-|TRBJ2-1|TRBD2|TRBV11-2
CASRSGLAGGDEQFF
TGTGCCAGCAGATCGGGACTAGCGGGAGGCGATGAGCAGTTCTTC
>-|TRBJ1-2|TRBD1|TRBV29-1
CSVPPGGQNYYGYTF
TGCAGCGTTCCCCCCGGGGGACAGAACTACTATGGCTACACCTTC
>-|TRBJ1-6|-|TRBV11-2
CASTRTWGDSPLHF
TGTGCCAGCACCCGGACATGGGGAGATTCACCCCTCCACTTT
>-|TRBJ2-3|-|TRBV2
CASGLGRRSTDTQYF
TGTGCCAGCGGTCTAGGGCGGAGGAGCACAGATACGCAGTATTTT
>few|TRBJ2-3|TRBD2|TRBV4-2
CASSQEGTYAPGLKGTDTQYF
TGTGCCAGCAGCCAAGAAGGGACCTACGCCCCGGGACTAAAAGGCACAGATACGCAGTATTTT
>-|TRBJ1-1|TRBD1|TRBV12-5
CASGPSRTGVNTEAFF
TGTGCTAGTGGGCCCTCAAGGACAGGGGTAAACACTGAAGCTTTCTTT
>-|TRBJ2-5|TRBD2|TRBV2
CASSLGLAGNQETQYF
TGTGCCAGCAGCCTGGGACTAGCGGGGAATCAAGAGACCCAGTACTTC
>few|TRBJ2-3|TRBD2|TRBV6-4
CASSDSGAGGADTQYF
TGTGCCAGCAGTGACTCTGGAGCGGGAGGGGCAGATACGCAGTATTTT
>-|TRBJ2-2|TRBD2|TRBV5-1
CASSSRVAGNTGELFF
TGCGCCAGCAGCTCCCGGGTAGCGGGAAACACCGGGGAGCTGTTTTTT
>once|TRBJ2-5|-|TRBV6-1
CASSLSQGWGETQYF
TGTGCCAGCAGTCTTTCACAGGGATGGGGAGAGACCCAGTACTTC